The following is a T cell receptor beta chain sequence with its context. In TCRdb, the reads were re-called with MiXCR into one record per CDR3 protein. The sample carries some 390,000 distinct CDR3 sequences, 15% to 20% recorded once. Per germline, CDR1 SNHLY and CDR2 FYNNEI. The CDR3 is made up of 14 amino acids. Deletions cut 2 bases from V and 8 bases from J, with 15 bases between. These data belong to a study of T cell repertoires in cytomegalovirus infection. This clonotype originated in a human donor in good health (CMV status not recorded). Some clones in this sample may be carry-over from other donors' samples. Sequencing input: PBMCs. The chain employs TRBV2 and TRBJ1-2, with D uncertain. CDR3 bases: TGTGCCAGCAGTGAAATCGAGGGAGGAAGAGGCTACACCTTC. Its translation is CASSEIEGGRGYTF.